The source of this T cell receptor beta chain is a study of human T cells and chemical hapten exposure. The overall study: Variation in per-sample TCR yields came mainly from small pooled library volume differences.

V lost 5 bases, J lost 2 bases, and 15 bases lay in between. Germline CDR1 is MDHEN and CDR2 is SYDVKM. This CDR3 has 15 residues. The study used a library that attached unique molecular identifiers to individual cDNA molecules. Original processing notes: Samples ranged from about 23,224 to 690,600 TCRs, with a median of approximately 90,000. TCRdb recomputed calls from the reads with MiXCR, one row per CDR3 protein. These V and J calls derive from TCRdb rather than the authors' analysis. The sample holds about 120,000 distinct CDR3 sequences, approximately 9% seen once. Blood, whole and unfractionated, served as the source for total RNA extraction. This clonotype was seen many times. Its target is not known. Study conclusions and caveats: TCRs exceeding 1 in 1000 frequency stayed unchanged with DPC sensitization.

The chain employs TRBV28 and TRBJ1-1, with a tentative D call TRBD1 (6 bases). The sample was whole blood. The clonotype originates from a human donor in good health. Some clones in this sample may be carry-over from other donors' samples. CDR3 in DNA: TGTGCCAGCAGTGGAGGTTGGGGGCCTAACACTGAAGCTTTCTTT. It specifies CASSGGWGPNTEAFF.